Presented here are 16 T cell receptor beta chains from one specimen sequenced in a study of T-cell reconstitution after alpha-beta-depleted transplantation in children. It was with unique molecular identifiers that the TCRbeta library was prepared. TCRdb called the PCR reads again in MiXCR, with one record for every CDR3 protein. The table lists about 440,000 distinct CDR3 sequences, about 45% of them singletons, with under 30% in the top ten. The specimen comprised PBMCs, sampled before TCRalphabeta/CD19-depleted stem cell transplant. Source of these receptors: a girl aged 2 to 10 with aplastic anemia, due to receive a stem cell transplant.

As regards this clonotype: Lacking the conserved final phenylalanine or tryptophan, this CDR3 likely reflects a read error. The genes are TRBV5-1 and TRBJ2-1, with D possibly being TRBD2 (6 bases). This CDR3 comprises 14 residues. Trimming pared 3 bases from V and 5 bases from J, leaving 12 bases between. CDR1 is SGHRS, CDR2 YFSETQ, per germline. The CDR3 is CASSSGDDDNEQFL. CDR3 nucleotides: TGCGCCAGCAGCTCGGGGGACGACGACAATGAGCAGTTCCTC.

This clonotype was counted once. The V call is TRBV20-1, the J call TRBJ2-7; D gene unclear. The V gene lost 4 bases and the J gene lost 2 bases, with 9 bases spanning the gap. The CDR3 is 12 residues long. CDR1 is DFQATT and CDR2 is SNEGSKA in the germline V gene (reference sequence). In DNA form, the CDR3 reads TGCAGTGCTAAGGCCGATGCCTACGAGCAGTACTTC. Translation gives CSAKADAYEQYF.

This clonotype was seen only a few times. CDR3 DNA: TGCAGTGCTAGAAGCCCGGGACTGCTAACGCAGTATTTT. Translating gives CSARSPGLLTQYF. The V gene is TRBV20-1, the J gene TRBJ2-3; D is perhaps TRBD2 (6 bases). Germline CDR1 and CDR2: DFQATT and SNEGSKA (reference sequence). V was pared by 2 bases and J by 9 bases, with 15 bases between. This CDR3 contains 13 residues.

This chain joins TRBV5-1 and TRBJ1-1; D gene unclear. The V gene's germline CDR1 is SGHRS and CDR2 YFSETQ. CDR3 length: 15 residues. Trimming removed 0 bases from V and 6 bases from J, with 15 bases in between. The CDR3 DNA is TGCGCCAGCAGCTTGGAGGCCGGACTCCGGGCTGAAGCTTTCTTT. This codes for CASSLEAGLRAEAFF. Supplemented by reference TRBV5-1 and TRBJ1-1, the full variable domain reads KAGVTQTPRYLIKTRGQQVTLSCSPISGHRSVSWYQQTPGQGLQFLFEYFSETQRNKGNFPGRFSGRQFSNSRSEMNVSTLELGDSALYLCASSLEAGLRAEAFFGQGTRLTVV.

This clonotype was detected only a few times. The V and J genes are TRBV10-1 and TRBJ2-1; the match to TRBD1 covers 10 bases. V dropped 6 bases and J dropped 2; count of bases not matched to a gene: 4. Germline assignment: CDR1 WNHNN and CDR2 SYGVQD (reference sequence). This CDR3 spans 15 amino acids. CDR3 bases: TGCGCCAGCAGCACCGGGACAGGGGCCTACAATGAGCAGTTCTTC. Protein: CASSTGTGAYNEQFF.

The chain employs TRBV4-2 and TRBJ2-3, with TRBD2 matching over 13 bases. The V gene end was trimmed by 3 bases and the J gene end by 6 bases; junction bases not matched to a gene: 6. CDR1 is LGHNA and CDR2 is YNFKEQ in the germline V gene. The CDR3 runs to 16 residues. The DNA of the CDR3 is TGTGCCAGCAGCCAGCCCGGGACTAGCGGGGCGGATACGCAGTATTTT. It encodes CASSQPGTSGADTQYF.

V is TRBV4-2 and J is TRBJ2-3, with 7 nucleotides matching TRBD2. This CDR3 spans 14 amino acids. The V and J ends lost 10 bases and 9 bases, in that order; junction bases with no gene match: 16. The germline CDR1 and CDR2 sequences are LGHNA and YNFKEQ. CDR3 in DNA: TGTGCCATGGGCCCCCGACTGGTGGGGGGGACGCAGTATTTT. It specifies CAMGPRLVGGTQYF.

This clonotype was seen more than once but under ten times. The chain carries TRBV6-1 and TRBJ1-1; D unclear. This CDR3 is 15 amino acids long. Germline CDR1 MNHNS, CDR2 SASEGT. V was shortened by 7 bases and J by 5 bases, with 20 bases between the two germline ends. Here the CDR3 DNA reads TGTGCCAGCACCTCCCGGTCCTTAACAAAGACTGAAGCTTTCTTT. Translating gives CASTSRSLTKTEAFF.

This clonotype was observed at least ten times. The chain carries TRBV12-3 or TRBV12-4 and TRBJ2-7; D might be TRBD2 (6 bases). Trimming took off 3 bases at V and 4 bases at J, with 13 bases between the two ends. The CDR3 covers 14 residues. DNA for the CDR3: TGTGCCAGCAGTTTGATTTGGGGGAGGTACGAGCAGTACTTC. It yields the protein CASSLIWGRYEQYF.

The chain carries TRBV5-4 and TRBJ2-4, with TRBD1 matching over 10 bases. The CDR3 loop spans 15 amino acids. Germline lookup yields CDR1 SGHNT and CDR2 YYREEE (reference sequence). V was clipped by 4 bases and J by 6 bases; unmatched bases: 7. The CDR3 nucleotides read TGTGCCAGCAGCCGATCGGGACAGGGGCCAAACATTCAGTACTTC. It codes for CASSRSGQGPNIQYF.

This clonotype was counted many times. The chain joins TRBV10-3 to TRBJ2-3, with TRBD1 matching 7 bases. The CDR3 consists of 16 residues. J lost 6 bases, V lost 2 bases, and 11 bases had no gene match. Germline V gene lookup returns CDR1 ENHRY and CDR2 SYGVKD. CDR3 nucleotides: TGTGCCATCAGTGAGGGAGACAGGGCGGGTAGCGATACGCAGTATTTT. As protein: CAISEGDRAGSDTQYF.

The rearrangement links TRBV18 to TRBJ2-3; 10 bases line up with TRBD1. The CDR3 loop spans 15 amino acids. Per the germline V gene, CDR1 is KGHSH and CDR2 is LQKENI. V lost 6 bases and J lost 5; bases outside the gene matches: 8. CDR3: CASSATGGARDTQYF. CDR3 sequence (DNA): TGTGCCAGCTCGGCGACAGGGGGCGCGAGAGATACGCAGTATTTT.

The table lists this clonotype with a few counts. The rearrangement joins TRBV15 to TRBJ2-1, with D possibly TRBD2 on 5 matching bases. The CDR3 extends over 14 amino acids. Germline loops: CDR1 LNHNV, CDR2 YYDKDF (reference sequence). V gave up 1 base and J gave up 4 bases, with 8 bases separating them. CDR3 coding DNA: TGTGCCACCAGCAGAGCTGGGGAGTACAATGAGCAGTTCTTC. This gives the protein CATSRAGEYNEQFF.

This clonotype was observed many times. The chain employs TRBV3-1 and TRBJ2-7; 13 nucleotides match TRBD2. Germline V gene data show CDR1 as LGHDT and CDR2 as YNNKEL (reference sequence). Trimming cost V 2 bases and J 4 bases; bases outside gene matches: 8. This CDR3 contains 17 residues. The CDR3, as DNA: TGTGCCAGCAGCCAACTCCGGACTAGCGGGAGATTTTACGAGCAGTACTTC. Protein product: CASSQLRTSGRFYEQYF.

In its sample, this clonotype was seen many times. This rearrangement joins TRBV7-9 to TRBJ2-7; D is undetermined. V lost 6 bases and J 5 bases, leaving 26 bases between the germline ends. Per the germline V gene, CDR1 is SEHNR and CDR2 is FQNEAQ (reference sequence). This CDR3 comprises 17 residues. The CDR3 DNA is TGTGCCAGCAGTTTTAATCCCGACCCAGGTCTAGTTCACGAGCAGTACTTC. Translating gives CASSFNPDPGLVHEQYF.

The V and J genes are TRBV6-5 and TRBJ2-3; 8 bases line up with TRBD2. V lost 1 base to trimming and J lost 9 bases; unmatched junction nucleotides: 12. Germline-derived CDR1 and CDR2 are MNHEY and SVGAGI. This CDR3 spans 16 amino acids. This chain's CDR3 is CASSYLGLGRERTQYF. The DNA of the CDR3 is TGTGCCAGCAGTTACTTGGGACTAGGGAGGGAGCGGACGCAGTATTTT.